These 2 T cell receptor beta chains originate from one sample sequenced in a study of early T cells in non-severe SARS-CoV-2 infection. One entry per CDR3 protein, called by TCRdb with MiXCR from the 5' RACE reads. Here the sample spans around 50,000 distinct CDR3 sequences, around an eighth being singletons. Sequencing was performed on whole blood. These receptors originate from an adult who was a healthcare worker with PCR-confirmed SARS-CoV-2 infection or an uninfected control (not recorded which).

This clonotype showed up many times. This chain connects TRBV7-6 to TRBJ2-1; D gene uncertain. The V and J ends lost 5 bases and 0 bases respectively, with 8 bases between them. Germline V gives CDR1 SGHVS, CDR2 FNYEAQ. The CDR3 loop spans 14 amino acids. CDR3 sequence (DNA): TGTGCCAGCAGCACGATTAGCTCCTACAATGAGCAGTTCTTC. It translates to CASSTISSYNEQFF.

The sample holds many counts of this clonotype. The V gene is TRBV6-4, the J gene TRBJ2-1, with 9 positions matching TRBD2. Germline CDR1 reads MRHNA; CDR2 reads SNTAGT. After removal of 3 bases from V and 8 bases from J, the junction contained 11 bases not matched to a gene. This CDR3 has 16 amino acids. The CDR3 loop reads CASSDAFSGSKYEQFF. The DNA of the CDR3 is TGTGCCAGCAGTGATGCTTTTAGCGGGAGTAAATATGAGCAGTTCTTC.